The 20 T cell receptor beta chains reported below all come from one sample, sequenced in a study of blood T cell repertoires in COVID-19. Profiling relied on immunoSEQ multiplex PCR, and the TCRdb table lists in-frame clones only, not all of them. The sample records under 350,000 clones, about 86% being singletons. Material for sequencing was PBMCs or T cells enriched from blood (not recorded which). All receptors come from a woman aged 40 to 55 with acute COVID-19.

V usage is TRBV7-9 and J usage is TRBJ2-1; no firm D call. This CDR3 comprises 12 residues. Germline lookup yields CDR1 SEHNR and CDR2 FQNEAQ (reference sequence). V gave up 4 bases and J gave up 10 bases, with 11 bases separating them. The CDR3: CASSSTTIEQFF. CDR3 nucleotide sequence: TGTGCCAGCAGCTCAACTACAATAGAGCAGTTCTTC.

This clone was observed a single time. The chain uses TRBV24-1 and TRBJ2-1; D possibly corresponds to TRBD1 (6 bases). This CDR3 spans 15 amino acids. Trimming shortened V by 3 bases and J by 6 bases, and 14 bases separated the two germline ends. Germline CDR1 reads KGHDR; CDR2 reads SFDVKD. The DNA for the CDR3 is TGTGCCACCAGTGATCCAGGACAGTCCAGCAATGAGCAGTTCTTC. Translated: CATSDPGQSSNEQFF.

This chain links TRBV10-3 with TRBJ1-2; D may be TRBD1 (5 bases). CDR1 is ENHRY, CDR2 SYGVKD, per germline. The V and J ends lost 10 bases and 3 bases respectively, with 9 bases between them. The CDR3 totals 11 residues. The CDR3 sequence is CATKTDYGYTF. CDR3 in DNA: TGTGCCACAAAGACAGACTATGGCTACACCTTC.

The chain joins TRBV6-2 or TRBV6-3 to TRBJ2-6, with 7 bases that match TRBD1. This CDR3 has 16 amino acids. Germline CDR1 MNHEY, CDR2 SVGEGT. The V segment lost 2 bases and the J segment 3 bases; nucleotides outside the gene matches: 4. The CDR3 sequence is CASSYLDRVGANVLTF. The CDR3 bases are TGTGCCAGCAGTTACCTCGACAGGGTTGGGGCCAACGTCCTGACTTTC.

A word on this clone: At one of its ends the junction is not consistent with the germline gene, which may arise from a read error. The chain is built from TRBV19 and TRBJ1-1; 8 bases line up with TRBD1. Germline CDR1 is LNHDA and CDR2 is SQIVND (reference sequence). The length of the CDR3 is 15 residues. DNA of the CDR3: TGTGCCAGTGGGGACCCGGGCAGGGGAGTTTTGGGACAGGTCTTT. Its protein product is CASGDPGRGVLGQVF.

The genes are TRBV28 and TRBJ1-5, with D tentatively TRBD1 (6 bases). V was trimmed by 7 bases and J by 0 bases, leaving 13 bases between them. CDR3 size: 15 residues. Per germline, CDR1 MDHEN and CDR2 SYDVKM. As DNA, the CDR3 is TGTGCCAGCAATGGACAGCAGTATAGCAATCAGCCCCAGCATTTT. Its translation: CASNGQQYSNQPQHF.

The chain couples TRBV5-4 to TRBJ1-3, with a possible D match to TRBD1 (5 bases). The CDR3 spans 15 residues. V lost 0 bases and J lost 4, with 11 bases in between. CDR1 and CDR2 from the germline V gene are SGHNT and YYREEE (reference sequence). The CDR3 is CASSLGGISGNTIYF. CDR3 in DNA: TGTGCCAGCAGCTTGGGGGGCATCAGCGGAAACACCATATATTTT.

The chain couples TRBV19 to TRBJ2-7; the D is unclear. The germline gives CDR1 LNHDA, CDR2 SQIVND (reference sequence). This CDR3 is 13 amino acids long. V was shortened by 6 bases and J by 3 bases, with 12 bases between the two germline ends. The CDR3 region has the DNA TGTGCCAGTAGCCGCGGCGGCCTCTACGAGCAGTACTTC. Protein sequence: CASSRGGLYEQYF.

The chain's CDR3 is CASSYSRHTYEQYF. The DNA for the CDR3 is TGTGCCAGCAGTTACTCCCGCCACACCTACGAGCAGTACTTC. V usage is TRBV6-5 and J usage is TRBJ2-7; no reliable D call. Germline-derived CDR1 and CDR2 are MNHEY and SVGAGI. The CDR3 contains 14 residues. Trimming removed 0 bases from V and 2 bases from J, with 8 bases in between.

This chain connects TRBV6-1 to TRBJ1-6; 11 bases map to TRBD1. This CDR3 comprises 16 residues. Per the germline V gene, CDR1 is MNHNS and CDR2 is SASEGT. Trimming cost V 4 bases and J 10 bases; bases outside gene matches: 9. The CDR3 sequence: CASSVYGTGGGSPLHF. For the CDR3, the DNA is TGTGCCAGCAGTGTTTACGGGACAGGGGGAGGATCACCCCTCCACTTT.

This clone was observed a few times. The CDR3 coding sequence is TGTGCCAGTAACCCAGACTTTAACACTGAAGCTTTCTTT. Amino acids: CASNPDFNTEAFF. The chain is built from TRBV19 and TRBJ1-1; no firm D call. The germline V and J ends were trimmed by 7 bases and 2 bases, with 11 bases remaining between them. CDR1 and CDR2 (germline): LNHDA, SQIVND (reference sequence). CDR3 size: 13 residues.

CDR3 coding DNA: TGTGCCAGCAGCCTTACGACTAGCGGGAGTGGCGGGGAGCTGTTTTTT. Its protein is CASSLTTSGSGGELFF. The chain links TRBV4-2 to TRBJ2-2, with 12 bases that match TRBD2. There are 16 residues in the CDR3. Germline CDR1 reads LGHNA; CDR2 reads YNFKEQ. With V trimmed by 4 bases and J by 7 bases, 7 bases remained unmatched.

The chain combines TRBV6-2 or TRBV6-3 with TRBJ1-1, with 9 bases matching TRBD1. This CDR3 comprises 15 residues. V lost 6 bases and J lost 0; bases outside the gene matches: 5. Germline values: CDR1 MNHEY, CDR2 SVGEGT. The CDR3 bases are TGTGCCAGCAGGTACAGGGGGCTGATGAACACTGAAGCTTTCTTT. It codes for CASRYRGLMNTEAFF.

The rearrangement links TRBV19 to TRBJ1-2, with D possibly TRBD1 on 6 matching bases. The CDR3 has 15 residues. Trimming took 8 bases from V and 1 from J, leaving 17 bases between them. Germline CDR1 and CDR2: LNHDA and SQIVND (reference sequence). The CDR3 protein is CASEGDRTFNYGYTF. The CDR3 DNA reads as TGTGCCAGTGAGGGGGACCGCACTTTTAACTATGGCTACACCTTC.

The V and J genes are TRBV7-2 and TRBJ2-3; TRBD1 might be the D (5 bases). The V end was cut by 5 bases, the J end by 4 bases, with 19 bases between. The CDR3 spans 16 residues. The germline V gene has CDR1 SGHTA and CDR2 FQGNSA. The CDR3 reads CASSQPGHPRADTQYF. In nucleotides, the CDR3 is TGTGCCAGCAGCCAACCAGGGCATCCTAGGGCAGATACGCAGTATTTT.

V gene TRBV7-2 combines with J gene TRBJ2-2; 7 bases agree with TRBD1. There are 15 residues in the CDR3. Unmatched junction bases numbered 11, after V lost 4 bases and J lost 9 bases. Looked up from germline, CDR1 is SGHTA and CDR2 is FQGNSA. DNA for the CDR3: TGTGCCAGCAGCTCAGGGACAGAGAGAGGCAGGGAGCTGTTTTTT. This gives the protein CASSSGTERGRELFF.

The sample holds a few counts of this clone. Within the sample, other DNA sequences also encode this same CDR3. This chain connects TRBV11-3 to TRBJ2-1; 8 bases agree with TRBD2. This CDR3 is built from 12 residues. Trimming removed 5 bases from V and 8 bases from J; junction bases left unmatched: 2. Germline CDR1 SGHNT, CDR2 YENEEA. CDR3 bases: TGTGCCAGCAGCCCGGGGGGGGATGAGCAGTTCTTC. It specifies CASSPGGDEQFF.

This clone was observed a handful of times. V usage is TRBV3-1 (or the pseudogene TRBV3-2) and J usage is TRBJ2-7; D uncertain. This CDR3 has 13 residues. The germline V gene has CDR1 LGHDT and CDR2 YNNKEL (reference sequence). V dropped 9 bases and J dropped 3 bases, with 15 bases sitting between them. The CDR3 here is CASQAFGGYEQYF. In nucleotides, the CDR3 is TGTGCCAGTCAAGCCTTCGGCGGCTACGAGCAGTACTTC.

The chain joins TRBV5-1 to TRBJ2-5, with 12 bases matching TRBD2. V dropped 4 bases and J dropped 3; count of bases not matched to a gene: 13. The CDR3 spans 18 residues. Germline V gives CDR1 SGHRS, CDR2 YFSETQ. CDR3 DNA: TGCGCCAGCAGCCAACGCTCGACTAGCGGGAGTTGGGAAGAGACCCAGTACTTC. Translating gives CASSQRSTSGSWEETQYF.

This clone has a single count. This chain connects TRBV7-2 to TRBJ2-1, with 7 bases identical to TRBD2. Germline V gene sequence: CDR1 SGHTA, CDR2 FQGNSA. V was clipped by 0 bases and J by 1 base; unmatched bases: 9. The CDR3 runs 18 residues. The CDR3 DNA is TGTGCCAGCAGCTTAGCGTGGTCGGGAGGTGGATCCTACAATGAGCAGTTCTTC. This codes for CASSLAWSGGGSYNEQFF.